This T cell receptor beta chain was observed in a study of blood T cell repertoires in COVID-19 (TCRdb year 2020). In terms of the full investigation: Samples covering the acute and convalescent phases of COVID-19 were provided by collaborators in the United States, Italy and Spain. The prospective study material was composed of cDNA or gDNA derived from T cells, B-cell-depleted T cells, or PBMCs. The dataset comprised deeply sampled blood TCRbeta repertoires from subjects exposed to, actively infected with, or recovered from COVID-19. The repertoires were made available in a free public database intended to serve as a resource for research on the immune response to SARS-CoV-2. Samples came from the ongoing ImmuneRACE study (first 160 participants) plus 1,254 subjects from 6 global collaborators. Sample metadata almost always included a de-identified subject ID, COVID-19 status, age in years and sex. Where HLA class I and class II types were available, the types were taken from metadata supplied by the sample provider, not from assay-based typing.

In the germline V gene, CDR1 corresponds to LGHNA and CDR2 to YNFKEQ. From its cysteine to its phenylalanine, the CDR3 spans 19 amino acids. Only the CDR3 portion is preserved as DNA: 57 bases, with reading frame beginning at the first base. V is trimmed back by 4 bases and J by 7 bases, and the junction contains 13 bases that no gene match accounts for. In Seattle, one collaborating source enrolled patients while the infection was active and tracked those patients longitudinally over the course of disease. Collaborating institutions collected whole blood in K2EDTA tubes following their own protocols. For TCRbeta analysis, collaborator samples were shipped as frozen whole blood, as isolated PBMCs, or as DNA extracted from either sample type. Here is what the overall study found, with its caveats: How much clinical and demographic metadata was included differed by source and by participant, and the metadata was provided uncurated.

As concerns this clone: Its antigen is unknown. No much larger clone is present one base from it, and per-base qualities are unavailable.

TCRbeta CDR3 regions were amplified from genomic DNA by means of the immunoSEQ Assay, a bias-controlled multiplex PCR. The paper's processing steps were these. The number of nucleated cells in each sample was estimated by amplification of reference gene primers within the assay. Sequence reads were collapsed and filtered to measure the absolute abundance of every unique TCRbeta CDR3 rearrangement. For each sample, productive Simpson clonality was calculated by taking the square root of Simpson's diversity index across productive rearrangements. The table comes from immuneACCESS by way of TCRdb, which keeps in-frame sequences with V and J called. Part of the clones is missing from these tables; in studies checked, under half for an unresolved V gene and the rest for unknown reasons. The V and J calls and the clone size are those of that table, but D and trimming were determined from the DNA. The sample yields 200,000 to 250,000 clones; roughly 92% were counted once. Over 0.75% of the sample is held by the ten biggest clonotypes.

Sequencing was carried out using peripheral blood. The sequence came from a man aged 60 to 69 with COVID-19, enrolled during active disease. The V and J genes are TRBV4-2 and TRBJ2-1; 16 central nucleotides agree with TRBD2. Here the CDR3 is given as CASSPRPGTSGGARNEQFF. The nucleotide sequence is given as TGTGCCAGCAGCCCACGTCCCGGGACTAGCGGGGGGGCCAGGAATGAGCAGTTCTTC.